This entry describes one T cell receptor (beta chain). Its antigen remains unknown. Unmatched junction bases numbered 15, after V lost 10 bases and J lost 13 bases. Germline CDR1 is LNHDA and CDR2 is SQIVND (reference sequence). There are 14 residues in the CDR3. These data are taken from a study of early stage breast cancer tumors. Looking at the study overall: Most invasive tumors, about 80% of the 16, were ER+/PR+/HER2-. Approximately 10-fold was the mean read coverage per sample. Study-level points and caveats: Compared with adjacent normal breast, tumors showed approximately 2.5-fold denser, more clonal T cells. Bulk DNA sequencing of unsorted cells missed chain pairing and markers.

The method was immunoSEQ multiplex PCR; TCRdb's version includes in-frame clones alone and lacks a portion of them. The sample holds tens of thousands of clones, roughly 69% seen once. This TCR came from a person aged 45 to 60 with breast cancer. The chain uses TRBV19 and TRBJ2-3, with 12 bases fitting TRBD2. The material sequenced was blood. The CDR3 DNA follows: TGTGCCACGACCGCACAGACTAGCGGGGGAGGGGAGTATTTT. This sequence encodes CATTAQTSGGGEYF.